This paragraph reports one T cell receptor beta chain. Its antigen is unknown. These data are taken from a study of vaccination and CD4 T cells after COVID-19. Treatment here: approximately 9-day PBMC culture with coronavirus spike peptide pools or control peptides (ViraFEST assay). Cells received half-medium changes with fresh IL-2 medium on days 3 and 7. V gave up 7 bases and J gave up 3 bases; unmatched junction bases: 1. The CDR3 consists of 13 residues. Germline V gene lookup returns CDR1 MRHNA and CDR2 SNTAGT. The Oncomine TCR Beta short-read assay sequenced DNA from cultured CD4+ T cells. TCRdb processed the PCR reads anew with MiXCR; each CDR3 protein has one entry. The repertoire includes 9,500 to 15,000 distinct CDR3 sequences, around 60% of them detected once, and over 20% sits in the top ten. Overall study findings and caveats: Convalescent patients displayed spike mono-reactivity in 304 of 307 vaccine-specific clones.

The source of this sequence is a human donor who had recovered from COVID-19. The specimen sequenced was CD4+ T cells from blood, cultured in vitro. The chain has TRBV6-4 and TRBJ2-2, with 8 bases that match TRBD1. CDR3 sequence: CASKDRDTGELFF. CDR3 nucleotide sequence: TGTGCCAGCAAGGACAGGGACACCGGGGAGCTGTTTTTT.